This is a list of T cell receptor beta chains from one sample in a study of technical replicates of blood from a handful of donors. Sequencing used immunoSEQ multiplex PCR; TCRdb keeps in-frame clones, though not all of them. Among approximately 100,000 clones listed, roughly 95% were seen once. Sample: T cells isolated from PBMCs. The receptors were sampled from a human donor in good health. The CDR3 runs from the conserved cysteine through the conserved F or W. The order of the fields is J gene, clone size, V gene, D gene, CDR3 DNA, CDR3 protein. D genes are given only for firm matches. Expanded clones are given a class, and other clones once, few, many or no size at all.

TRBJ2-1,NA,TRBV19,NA,TGTGCCACGGAACCTAGCTCCTACAATGAGCAGTTCTTC,CATEPSSYNEQFF
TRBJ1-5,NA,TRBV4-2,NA,TGTGCCAGCAGCCTGACGGGACTGAGGGAGGATCGGAGCAATCAGCCCCAGCATTTT,CASSLTGLREDRSNQPQHF
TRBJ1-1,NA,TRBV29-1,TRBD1,TGCAGCGTTGAAGGACAGGGACTGATGAACACTGAAGCTTTCTTT,CSVEGQGLMNTEAFF
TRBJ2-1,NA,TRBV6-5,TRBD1,TGTGCCAGCAGGTCCGGGACAGGCCTTTACAATGAGCAGTTCTTC,CASRSGTGLYNEQFF
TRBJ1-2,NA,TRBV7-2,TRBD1,TGTGCCAGCAGCCCGACAGGGGGCGACTATGGCTACACCTTC,CASSPTGGDYGYTF
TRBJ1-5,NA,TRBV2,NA,TGTGCCAGCAGCTCCGGGACAAATTCCGGATACAATCAGCCCCAGCATTTT,CASSSGTNSGYNQPQHF
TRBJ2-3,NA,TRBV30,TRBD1,TGTGCCTGGAGCACCGGGACAGGGGAAGTGGGGACGCAGTATTTT,CAWSTGTGEVGTQYF
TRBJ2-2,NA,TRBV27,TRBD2,TGTGCCAGCAGTTTATTTAGCGCTAGCGGATCATCAGGCGGGGAGCTGTTTTTT,CASSLFSASGSSGGELFF
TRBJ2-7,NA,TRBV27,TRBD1,TGTGCCAGCTCCGGGACAGGGTTCTACGAGCAGTACTTC,CASSGTGFYEQYF
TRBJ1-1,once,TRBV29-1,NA,TGCAGCGTTGAAGTGCCCGGGGACACTGAAGCTTTCTTT,CSVEVPGDTEAFF
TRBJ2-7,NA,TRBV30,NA,TGTGCCTGGAGCGAACGAGGCACCAGCTCGTACTTC,CAWSERGTSSYF